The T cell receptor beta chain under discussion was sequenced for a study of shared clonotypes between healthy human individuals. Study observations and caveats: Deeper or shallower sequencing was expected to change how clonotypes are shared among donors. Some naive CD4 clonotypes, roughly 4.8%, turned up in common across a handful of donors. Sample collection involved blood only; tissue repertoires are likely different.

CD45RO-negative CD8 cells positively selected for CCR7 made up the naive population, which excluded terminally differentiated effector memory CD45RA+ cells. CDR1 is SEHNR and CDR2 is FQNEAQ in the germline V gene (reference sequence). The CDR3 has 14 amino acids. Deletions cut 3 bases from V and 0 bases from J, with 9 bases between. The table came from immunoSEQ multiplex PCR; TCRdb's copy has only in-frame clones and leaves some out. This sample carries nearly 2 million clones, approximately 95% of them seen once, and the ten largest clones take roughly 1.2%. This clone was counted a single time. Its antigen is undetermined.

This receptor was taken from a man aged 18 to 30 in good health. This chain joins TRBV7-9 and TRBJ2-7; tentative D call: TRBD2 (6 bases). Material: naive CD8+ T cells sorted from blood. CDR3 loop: CASSLEGYSYEQYF. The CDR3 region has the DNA TGTGCCAGCAGCTTGGAGGGTTACTCCTACGAGCAGTACTTC. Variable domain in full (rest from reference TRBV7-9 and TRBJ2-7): DTGVSQNPRHKITKRGQNVTFRCDPISEHNRLYWYRQTLGQGPEFLTYFQNEAQLEKSRLLSDRFSAERPKGSFSTLEIQRTEQGDSAMYLCASSLEGYSYEQYFGPGTRLTVT.